This T cell receptor (beta chain) was captured by sequencing in a study of glioma-infiltrating T cells after dendritic cell vaccination (dated by TCRdb to about 2016). For context, the study as a whole: The cohort comprised around 15 glioblastoma patients from Phase I and II dendritic cell vaccination trials, 9 newly diagnosed and 6 with recurrent disease. Each patient got three intradermal injections of the dendritic cell vaccine, spaced at biweekly intervals, in the arm below the axilla. The vaccine consisted of monocyte-derived dendritic cells cultured about 7 days with IL-4 and GM-CSF, then pulsed overnight with autologous tumor lysate. Between about 2003 and 2012, patients were given autologous tumor lysate-pulsed dendritic cell vaccination. In glioblastoma patients vaccinated with dendritic cells, deep sequencing of TCR beta CDR3 regions served to measure the amount of tumor-infiltrating lymphocytes and to compare repertoires between tumor and blood. Survival after dendritic cell vaccination was correlated with TCR sequencing metrics such as TIL content and the overlap between tumor and blood repertoires.

Selection of patients required sufficient residual fresh-frozen tumor tissue and over two years of available survival data. None of the glioblastoma patients carried an isocitrate dehydrogenase mutation, although molecular status otherwise varied. PBMC were collected before vaccination, two weeks after the third vaccination, and at tumor progression when it occurred. The Qiagen DNeasy Blood extraction Kit was used for extraction of genomic DNA. As concerns this clone: Its antigen is unknown. Base qualities are missing; no much larger clone stands one base away.

The immunoSEQ assay amplified TCRB CDR3 regions from roughly 2 micrograms of genomic DNA, or from all available DNA when less than that amount was available. Multiplex PCR used 60 forward primers for TCR V beta segments and 13 reverse primers for J beta segments. To estimate the number of reads per starting template, synthetic control templates were added to each sample at limiting dilution. Sequencing produced 87 bp reads on the Illumina HiSeq System. Per the source publication's procedure: PCR and sequencing errors were removed by merging closely related sequences with a nearest neighbor algorithm. TCR overlap was defined as the percentage of unique tumor TCR beta sequences that were also found in the peripheral blood of the same patient. Imported from immuneACCESS, the table was reduced by TCRdb to in-frame sequences with V and J called. These copies leave out some clones; in studies compared against another copy, an unresolved V gene accounts for under half, and the cause of the remainder is not known. V, J and clone size reflect that table, while D and trimming were determined from the DNA. The sample table records under 100,000 clones; over 75% of these occur just once. The top ten hold under 3% of the sample.

General study outcomes and caveats: No direct relationship between TCR clonality and survival was found, suggesting a diverse polyclonal response may matter. The TCR overlap response model with three groups was called speculative and said to need prospective validation. After dendritic cell vaccination, a higher estimated pretreatment TIL content predicted longer time to progression and overall survival. The cohort was small and heterogeneous, with few patients having full blood and tumor sets and even fewer initial-recurrent tumor pairs.

The CDR3, from cysteine to phenylalanine, totals 13 residues. CDR3 DNA only is kept here, 39 bases in frame from base 1. The germline V gene sets CDR1 to KGHSH and CDR2 to LQKENI. The V and J ends are trimmed by 1 base and 4 bases, leaving 7 bases between them. Specimen: blood, collected before dendritic cell vaccination. This chain joins TRBV18 to TRBJ1-2, and possibly TRBD1, on 5 matching bases. The sequence derives from a human donor with glioblastoma. The bases read TGTGCCAGCTCACCACAGGGGCTCTATGGCTACACCTTC. This encodes CASSPQGLYGYTF.